The 27 T cell receptor beta chains below all came from one sample that was sequenced in a study of cytotoxic CD8 clonotypes in ibrutinib-treated CLL. Clones were read by immunoSEQ multiplex PCR, and TCRdb kept only the in-frame ones, dropping some. The sample consists of 200,000 to 250,000 clones, around 70% of them appearing once. The starting material was PBMCs, obtained after 24 months of ibrutinib treatment. These receptors all come from a human donor with chronic lymphocytic leukemia.

The CDR3 nucleotides are TGTGCCAGCAGAAGGTCAGGACTTCCCTTCGCGGAGACCCAGTACTTC. Translated: CASRRSGLPFAETQYF. This rearrangement joins TRBV27 to TRBJ2-5; weak D call: TRBD2 (5 bases). Per germline, CDR1 MNHEY and CDR2 SMNVEV (reference sequence). The ends were cut back, 6 bases at V and 5 bases at J, with 22 bases in the middle. The CDR3 contains 16 residues.

V usage is TRBV9 and J usage is TRBJ2-3; the match to TRBD2 covers 11 bases. CDR3 length: 16 residues. V lost 3 bases, J lost 2 bases, and 5 bases stayed unmatched. Germline lookup yields CDR1 SGDLS and CDR2 YYNGEE. DNA for the CDR3: TGTGCCAGCAGCGCCCAACTAGCGGGAGTCACAGATACGCAGTATTTT. Its protein product is CASSAQLAGVTDTQYF. Together with reference TRBV9 and TRBJ2-3, the CDR3 gives the full variable domain: DSGVTQTPKHLITATGQRVTLRCSPRSGDLSVYWYQQSLDQGLQFLIQYYNGEERAKGNILERFSAQQFPDLHSELNLSSLELGDSALYFCASSAQLAGVTDTQYFGPGTRLTVL.

This chain connects TRBV19 to TRBJ2-1; TRBD2 matches at 12 bases. Per the germline V gene, CDR1 is LNHDA and CDR2 is SQIVND (reference sequence). V shed 4 bases and J 5 bases; nucleotides not matched to a gene: 3. CDR3 length: 15 residues. The CDR3 spells CASSTWTSGNNEQFF. For the CDR3, the DNA is TGTGCCAGTAGTACATGGACTAGCGGGAACAATGAGCAGTTCTTC.

J is TRBJ2-3 and V is TRBV9; possible D gene TRBD1, 6 bases. The CDR3 is made up of 12 amino acids. Germline CDR1 reads SGDLS; CDR2 reads YYNGEE. V dropped 5 bases and J dropped 5 bases, with 9 bases sitting between them. The CDR3 sequence: CASSQGGDTQYF. For the CDR3, the DNA is TGTGCCAGCAGTCAAGGGGGAGATACGCAGTATTTT.

The CDR3 spells CASSLWGRGTDTQYF. Written as DNA, the CDR3 is TGTGCCAGCAGCCTCTGGGGGAGGGGGACAGATACGCAGTATTTT. V usage is TRBV4-2 and J usage is TRBJ2-3; the D gene is possibly TRBD2 (7 bases). The germline V gene has CDR1 LGHNA and CDR2 YNFKEQ. The CDR3 length is 15 residues. V lost 4 bases to trimming and J lost 3 bases, with 14 bases between them.

The chain combines TRBV4-1 with TRBJ2-7; D ambiguous. CDR1 is MGHRA, CDR2 YSYEKL, per germline. The V gene lost 1 base and the J gene lost 3 bases, with 10 bases spanning the gap. This CDR3 is 14 amino acids long. CDR3 DNA sequence: TGCGCCAGCAGCCAAGCCTCGGGTCTCTACGAGCAGTACTTC. The encoded protein is CASSQASGLYEQYF.

V is TRBV19 and J is TRBJ2-2, with 11 positions matching TRBD2. V dropped 1 base and J dropped 0; count of bases not matched to a gene: 4. The germline CDR1 and CDR2 sequences are LNHDA and SQIVND (reference sequence). The CDR3 runs to 18 residues. The CDR3 loop is CASSIGPGLAANTGELFF. DNA of the CDR3: TGTGCCAGTAGTATAGGACCGGGACTAGCGGCGAACACCGGGGAGCTGTTTTTT.

The chain joins TRBV27 to TRBJ2-5; the D gene is possibly TRBD1 (5 bases). This CDR3 comprises 13 residues. Trimming removed 6 bases at V and 2 bases at J, with 10 bases between. Per germline, CDR1 MNHEY and CDR2 SMNVEV (reference sequence). The CDR3 coding sequence is TGTGCCAGCAGGCAAACAGGACAAGAGACCCAGTACTTC. Its translation: CASRQTGQETQYF.

CDR3 region: CASSLREWTGELFF. Written as DNA, the CDR3 is TGCGCCAGCAGCTTGCGGGAGTGGACCGGGGAGCTGTTTTTT. V is TRBV5-1 and J is TRBJ2-2, with TRBD2 as a possible D gene (6 bases). Germline loops: CDR1 SGHRS, CDR2 YFSETQ. CDR3 length: 14 residues. Trimming removed 1 base at V and 5 bases at J, with 9 bases between.

V and J are TRBV6-5 and TRBJ2-7; D might be TRBD1 (5 bases). The CDR3 loop spans 14 amino acids. The V end lost 0 bases, the J end lost 3 bases, and 9 bases lay between the germline ends. The germline gives CDR1 MNHEY, CDR2 SVGAGI. As DNA, the CDR3 is TGTGCCAGCAGTTACTCAGGGGCCGTCTACGAGCAGTACTTC. Its protein product is CASSYSGAVYEQYF.

The rearrangement joins TRBV29-1 to TRBJ2-5, with D possibly matching TRBD1 (6 bases). The CDR3 is 13 amino acids. The germline V gene has CDR1 SQVTM and CDR2 ANQGSEA. V dropped 6 bases and J dropped 4 bases, with 15 bases sitting between them. In DNA, the CDR3 is TGCAGCGTGCTAGGGGGTGGTCGAGAGACCCAGTACTTC. It yields the protein CSVLGGGRETQYF.

This clone was counted between two and nine times. As DNA, the CDR3 is TGTGCCAGTAGTATAGGACAGTGGTCCGAGCAGTACTTC. It encodes CASSIGQWSEQYF. The chain combines TRBV19 with TRBJ2-7; maybe TRBD1 (5 bases). With 1 base removed from V and 6 bases from J, the gap between germline ends came to 10 bases. Germline assignment: CDR1 LNHDA and CDR2 SQIVND (reference sequence). The CDR3 spans 13 residues.

The chain is built from TRBV5-1 and TRBJ1-1; D gene uncertain. The length of the CDR3 is 13 residues. With 5 bases removed from V and 1 base from J, the gap between germline ends came to 9 bases. Germline CDR1 SGHRS, CDR2 YFSETQ. In DNA form, the CDR3 reads TGCGCCAGCAGAACGCAGGAGAACACTGAAGCTTTCTTT. This encodes CASRTQENTEAFF.

The J gene is TRBJ2-7, the V gene TRBV2, with D maybe TRBD2 (6 bases). Germline V gives CDR1 SNHLY, CDR2 FYNNEI. The ends were cut back, 8 bases at V and 5 bases at J, with 13 bases in the middle. The CDR3 is 12 amino acids. The CDR3 loop is CASYKRRDEQYF. The CDR3 DNA reads TGTGCCAGCTACAAGCGGAGGGACGAGCAGTACTTC. The full variable domain, its missing parts supplied by reference TRBV2 and TRBJ2-7, is EPEVTQTPSHQVTQMGQEVILRCVPISNHLYFYWYRQILGQKVEFLVSFYNNEISEKSEIFDDQFSVERPDGSNFTLKIRSTKLEDSAMYFCASYKRRDEQYFGPGTRLTVT.

J is TRBJ2-7 and V is TRBV25-1; 10 nucleotides match TRBD2. The V segment lost 4 bases and the J segment 2 bases; nucleotides outside the gene matches: 8. There are 16 residues in the CDR3. Germline V CDR1 and CDR2: MGHDK, SYGVNS. The CDR3 DNA is TGTGCCAGCAGTGGTCCCGGGACTAGCGTACCCTACGAGCAGTACTTC. Translation: CASSGPGTSVPYEQYF.

This clone was counted a few times. The rearrangement uses TRBV6-6 and TRBJ2-3, with 7 bases fitting TRBD2. The CDR3 spans 14 residues. V shed 2 bases, J shed 2 bases, and the junction held 1 base outside the gene matches. CDR1 and CDR2 (germline): MNHNY, SVGAGI (reference sequence). CDR3 in amino acids: CASSYLADTDTQYF. CDR3 sequence (DNA): TGTGCCAGCAGTTACCTAGCGGACACAGATACGCAGTATTTT.

This clone appeared a few times. The chain has TRBV27 and TRBJ1-5; D perhaps matches TRBD1 (6 bases). This CDR3 has 16 residues. Germline loops: CDR1 MNHEY, CDR2 SMNVEV (reference sequence). V dropped 6 bases and J dropped 5 bases, with 20 bases sitting between them. Here the CDR3 reads CASSPGRGALDQPQHF. The CDR3, as DNA: TGTGCCAGCAGCCCCGGGAGGGGGGCGTTGGATCAGCCCCAGCATTTT.

This clone was detected only once. This chain uses TRBV28 with TRBJ2-1; 11 bases map to TRBD2. The germline gives CDR1 MDHEN, CDR2 SYDVKM. Trimming took 5 bases from V and 8 from J; bases not matched to a gene: 8. This CDR3 comprises 15 residues. The CDR3 region has the DNA TGTGCCAGCAGTCTCCGACTAGCGGGATCGTATGAGCAGTTCTTC. Amino acids: CASSLRLAGSYEQFF.

The V call is TRBV6-5, the J call TRBJ1-2; D remains unclear. V was shortened by 0 bases and J by 3 bases, with 11 bases between the two germline ends. CDR3 length equals 15 residues. From germline, CDR1 is MNHEY and CDR2 SVGAGI. CDR3 coding DNA: TGTGCCAGCAGTTACTCTATGTCATCCGACTATGGCTACACCTTC. It encodes CASSYSMSSDYGYTF.

This chain joins TRBV9 and TRBJ2-3; D call uncertain. The ends were cut back, 3 bases at V and 3 bases at J, with 2 bases in the middle. The CDR3 runs 11 residues. Germline V gene sequence: CDR1 SGDLS, CDR2 YYNGEE. The CDR3 DNA reads TGTGCCAGCAGCGCAACAGATACGCAGTATTTT. The encoded protein is CASSATDTQYF.

This clone was picked up a small number of times. This chain joins TRBV19 and TRBJ2-7; weak D call: TRBD2 (6 bases). Germline CDR1 reads LNHDA; CDR2 reads SQIVND (reference sequence). CDR3 length: 13 amino acids. V gave up 0 bases and J gave up 6 bases, with 9 bases separating them. As DNA, the CDR3 is TGTGCCAGTAGTATAGAGGGACTCGGCGAGCAGTACTTC. Translating it yields CASSIEGLGEQYF.

This rearrangement joins TRBV11-2 to TRBJ2-5; D might be TRBD1 or TRBD2, each matching 6 bases. Germline V lookup: CDR1 SGHAT, CDR2 FQNNGV. The CDR3 has 15 residues. V was trimmed by 6 bases and J by 2 bases, leaving 16 bases between them. The CDR3 reads CASRPWGAAQETQYF. CDR3 in DNA: TGTGCCAGCAGACCCTGGGGGGCAGCTCAAGAGACCCAGTACTTC.

V gene TRBV14 combines with J gene TRBJ1-4; D is ambiguous. The CDR3 consists of 15 residues. Per the germline V gene, CDR1 is SGHDN and CDR2 is FVKESK. V lost 3 bases, J lost 10 bases, and 18 bases lay in between. The CDR3 nucleotides are TGTGCCAGCAGCCATGGGCGATTCCCCCTGGGAAAACTGTTTTTT. This gives the protein CASSHGRFPLGKLFF.

The gene calls are TRBV7-8 and TRBJ2-7, with 11 bases identical to TRBD2. CDR1 and CDR2 (germline): SGHVS, FQNEAQ. J lost 4 bases, V lost 5 bases, and 13 bases had no gene match. The CDR3 runs to 17 residues. The CDR3 is CASSASSLAGASYEQYF. DNA of the CDR3: TGTGCCAGCAGCGCAAGTTCACTAGCGGGAGCGTCTTACGAGCAGTACTTC.

V is TRBV28 and J is TRBJ1-1; no clear D gene. In germline, CDR1 is MDHEN, CDR2 SYDVKM. The CDR3 is 14 residues long. V was clipped by 1 base and J by 1 base, with 7 bases between them. The CDR3 loop reads CASSLSPQNTEAFF. In DNA form, the CDR3 reads TGTGCCAGCAGTTTATCTCCACAGAACACTGAAGCTTTCTTT.

This clone was seen just once. The chain employs TRBV6-1 and TRBJ2-5, with a possible D match to TRBD2 (6 bases). Germline CDR1 is MNHNS and CDR2 is SASEGT. The CDR3 length is 17 residues. V was shortened by 3 bases and J by 1 base, with 18 bases between the two germline ends. The CDR3 spells CASSDGFGGFVQETQYF. CDR3 coding DNA: TGTGCCAGCAGTGATGGTTTTGGGGGGTTCGTCCAAGAGACCCAGTACTTC.

The CDR3 protein is CASSLDRAQPQHF. The CDR3 coding sequence is TGTGCCAGCAGCTTGGACAGGGCGCAGCCCCAGCATTTT. V gene TRBV11-2 combines with J gene TRBJ1-5; 8 bases are shared with TRBD1. The junction had 2 bases not matched to a gene; V was cut back by 3 bases and J by 7 bases. The germline V gene has CDR1 SGHAT and CDR2 FQNNGV. This CDR3 is built from 13 residues.